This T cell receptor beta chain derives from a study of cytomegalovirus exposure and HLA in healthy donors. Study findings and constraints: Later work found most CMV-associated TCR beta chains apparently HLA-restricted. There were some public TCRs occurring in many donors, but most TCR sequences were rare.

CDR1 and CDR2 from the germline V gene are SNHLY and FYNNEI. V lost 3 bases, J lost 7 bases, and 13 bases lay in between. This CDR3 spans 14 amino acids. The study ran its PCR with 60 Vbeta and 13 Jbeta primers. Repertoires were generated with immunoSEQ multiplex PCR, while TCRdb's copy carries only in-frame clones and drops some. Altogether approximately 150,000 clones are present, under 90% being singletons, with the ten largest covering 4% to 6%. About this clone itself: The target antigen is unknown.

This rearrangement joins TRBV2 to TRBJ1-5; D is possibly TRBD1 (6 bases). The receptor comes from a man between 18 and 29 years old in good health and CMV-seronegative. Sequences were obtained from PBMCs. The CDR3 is CASSDGQGIQPQHF. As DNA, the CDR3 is TGTGCCAGCAGTGATGGGCAGGGGATACAGCCCCAGCATTTT.